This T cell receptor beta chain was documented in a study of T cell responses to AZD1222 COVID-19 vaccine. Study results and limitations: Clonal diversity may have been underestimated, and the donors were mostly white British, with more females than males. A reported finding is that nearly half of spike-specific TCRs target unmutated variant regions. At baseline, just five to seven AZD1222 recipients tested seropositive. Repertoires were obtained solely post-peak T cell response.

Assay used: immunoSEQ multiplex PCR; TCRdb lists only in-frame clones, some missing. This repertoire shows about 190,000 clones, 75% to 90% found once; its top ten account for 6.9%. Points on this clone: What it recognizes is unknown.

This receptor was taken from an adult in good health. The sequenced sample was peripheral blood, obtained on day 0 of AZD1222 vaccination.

The CDR3 sequence: CTSSQDEKRGGPGELFF. In DNA, the CDR3 is TGCACCAGCAGCCAAGATGAGAAGAGGGGGGGCCCCGGGGAGCTGTTTTTT. The V call is TRBV1, the J call TRBJ2-2; TRBD2, the table's D call, was not compared with the DNA. TRBV1 is a pseudogene. The CDR3 length is 17 residues.